The 5 T cell receptor beta chains in this list originate from one sample, sequenced in a study of blood T cell repertoires in COVID-19. The protocol was immunoSEQ multiplex PCR, while the TCRdb copy is restricted to in-frame clones and leaves out a portion. The sample records tens of thousands of clones, 75% to 95% being singletons. Material for sequencing was peripheral blood. The receptors stem from a human donor with active COVID-19. The donor label of this sample is uncertain.

The rearrangement uses TRBV20-1 and TRBJ1-1, with D possibly TRBD1 on 5 matching bases. The CDR3 sequence is 13 residues long. With 3 bases removed from V and 1 base from J, the gap between germline ends came to 9 bases. Germline V gene sequence: CDR1 DFQATT, CDR2 SNEGSKA (reference sequence). CDR3 nucleotide sequence: TGCAGTGCTAGTTCCGACAGGAACACTGAAGCTTTCTTT. Its protein product is CSASSDRNTEAFF.

This clone came up once. The rearrangement joins TRBV4-1 to TRBJ1-4; TRBD1 aligns across 9 bases. Germline assignment: CDR1 MGHRA and CDR2 YSYEKL. This CDR3 comprises 15 residues. Losses at the gene ends were 4 bases for V and 7 bases for J; bases not matched to a gene: 7. CDR3 in DNA: TGCGCCAGCAGCCGATCCGGGACAGGGAGTGAAAAACTGTTTTTT. It encodes CASSRSGTGSEKLFF.

The J gene is TRBJ1-1, the V gene TRBV2; the D gene is possibly TRBD1 (5 bases). The CDR3 length is 14 residues. V lost 9 bases and J 1 base, leaving 15 bases between the germline ends. From germline, CDR1 is SNHLY and CDR2 FYNNEI. The CDR3 here is CASSGGGGNTEAFF. The CDR3 nucleotides are TGTGCCAGTTCGGGGGGTGGCGGGAACACTGAAGCTTTCTTT.

The V call is TRBV7-9, the J call TRBJ2-5, with a tentative D call TRBD2 (6 bases). Germline-derived CDR1 and CDR2 are SEHNR and FQNEAQ (reference sequence). There are 10 residues in the CDR3. The germline V and J ends were trimmed by 2 bases and 13 bases, with 8 bases remaining between them. In DNA, the CDR3 is TGTGCCAGCAGCTTAACTAGCCTGTACTTC. Amino acids: CASSLTSLYF.

The chain links TRBV28 to TRBJ2-7, with 9 bases identical to TRBD1. The CDR3 covers 15 residues. V lost 2 bases to trimming and J lost 3 bases; unmatched junction nucleotides: 5. CDR1 and CDR2 from the germline V gene are MDHEN and SYDVKM. CDR3 nucleotides: TGTGCCAGCAGTTTACCGTCGACAGGGGGCTACGAGCAGTACTTC. As protein: CASSLPSTGGYEQYF.